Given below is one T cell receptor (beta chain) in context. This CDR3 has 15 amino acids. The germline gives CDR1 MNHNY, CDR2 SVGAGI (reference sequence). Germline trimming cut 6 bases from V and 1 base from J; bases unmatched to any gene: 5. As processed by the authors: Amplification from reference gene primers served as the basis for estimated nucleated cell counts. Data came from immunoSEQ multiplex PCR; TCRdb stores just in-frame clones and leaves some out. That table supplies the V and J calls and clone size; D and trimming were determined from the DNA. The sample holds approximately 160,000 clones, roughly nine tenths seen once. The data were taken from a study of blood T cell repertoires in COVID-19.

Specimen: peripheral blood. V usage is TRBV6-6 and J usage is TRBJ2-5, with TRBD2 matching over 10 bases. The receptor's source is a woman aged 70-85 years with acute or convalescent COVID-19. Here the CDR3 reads CASRAAGGPQETQYF. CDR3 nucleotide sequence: TGTGCCAGCAGGGCAGCGGGGGGGCCCCAAGAGACCCAGTACTTC.